These 26 T cell receptor beta chains originate from one sample sequenced in a study of radiotherapy plus CTLA-4 blockade in lung cancer. The table came from immunoSEQ multiplex PCR; TCRdb's copy has only in-frame clones and leaves some out. The table shows 80,000 to 100,000 clones, with 82% occurring only once. Sequenced material: peripheral blood, taken from a patient treated with radiotherapy plus ipilimumab. These receptors were collected from a human donor with non-small cell lung cancer who had a partial response to radiotherapy plus ipilimumab.

The V gene is TRBV5-1, the J gene TRBJ2-7; 9 nucleotides match TRBD1. V shed 5 bases, J shed 7 bases, and the junction held 10 bases outside the gene matches. The CDR3 has 14 amino acids. CDR1 is SGHRS, CDR2 YFSETQ, per germline. CDR3 DNA: TGCGCCAGCAGAACCGAGACAGGGGGTTTGGAGCAGTACTTC. This sequence encodes CASRTETGGLEQYF.

The chain recombines TRBV9 with TRBJ2-3, with 9 bases lining up with TRBD1. CDR1 SGDLS and CDR2 YYNGEE come from the germline V gene. J gave up 6 bases and V 4 bases, and 9 bases lay outside the gene matches. This CDR3 is built from 15 residues. The CDR3 protein is CASSPGQGSVDTQYF. The CDR3 DNA follows: TGTGCCAGCAGCCCCGGACAGGGGAGTGTGGATACGCAGTATTTT.

The chain recombines TRBV28 with TRBJ1-1; D gene uncertain. V lost 6 bases and J 0 bases, leaving 11 bases between the germline ends. This CDR3 contains 14 residues. Germline lookup yields CDR1 MDHEN and CDR2 SYDVKM. Here the CDR3 DNA reads TGTGCCAGCAGCCTACCCACTCTGAACACTGAAGCTTTCTTT. Its protein product is CASSLPTLNTEAFF. Full variable domain (outside the CDR3, taken from reference TRBV28 and TRBJ1-1): DVKVTQSSRYLVKRTGEKVFLECVQDMDHENMFWYRQDPGLGLRLIYFSYDVKMKEKGDIPEGYSVSREKKERFSLILESASTNQTSMYLCASSLPTLNTEAFFGQGTRLTVV.

The rearrangement uses TRBV25-1 and TRBJ2-1; 8 positions match TRBD2. This CDR3 spans 15 amino acids. V gave up 2 bases and J gave up 4 bases; unmatched junction bases: 4. Germline V CDR1 and CDR2: MGHDK, SYGVNS. The CDR3 loop is CASSEPGGVYNEQFF. As DNA, the CDR3 is TGTGCCAGCAGTGAACCGGGAGGGGTTTACAATGAGCAGTTCTTC.

The rearrangement uses TRBV5-1 and TRBJ2-7; 7 nucleotides match TRBD1. CDR1 and CDR2 (germline): SGHRS, YFSETQ. The junction had 13 bases not matched to a gene; V was cut back by 6 bases and J by 4 bases. The CDR3 totals 15 residues. The CDR3: CASTFFRGTAYEQYF. The CDR3, as DNA: TGCGCCAGCACCTTTTTTAGGGGGACAGCATACGAGCAGTACTTC.

To note about this clone: Because the CDR3 is missing its conserved closing phenylalanine or tryptophan, this is likely a read error. The genes are TRBV11-2 and TRBJ1-1; possible D gene TRBD1, 5 bases. The CDR3 contains 14 residues. Germline V gives CDR1 SGHAT, CDR2 FQNNGV. The V gene lost 4 bases and the J gene lost 4 bases, with 13 bases spanning the gap. The CDR3 DNA reads TGTGCCAGCAGCTCCAAGGGACTGCGCACTGAAGCTTTCCTT. Its protein product is CASSSKGLRTEAFL.

This CDR3 is CASSPSGLPAQPQHF. The CDR3 nucleotides read TGCGCCAGCAGCCCCTCGGGACTTCCCGCTCAGCCCCAGCATTTT. The gene calls are TRBV4-1 and TRBJ1-5; a weak D match, TRBD1 (5 bases). V lost 4 bases and J 6 bases, leaving 16 bases between the germline ends. This CDR3 region has 15 residues. Germline V gene data show CDR1 as MGHRA and CDR2 as YSYEKL.

The chain combines TRBV7-9 with TRBJ1-3; D unclear. There are 16 residues in the CDR3. Germline V gene lookup returns CDR1 SEHNR and CDR2 FQNEAQ (reference sequence). V lost 5 bases and J 3 bases, leaving 17 bases between the germline ends. The CDR3 DNA follows: TGTGCCAGCAGCCAAGACGGTGGCGGGGTTGGAAACACCATATATTTT. Translation gives CASSQDGGGVGNTIYF.

The V gene is TRBV5-1, the J gene TRBJ2-7; tentative D call: TRBD1 (5 bases). The CDR3 length is 14 residues. Trimming removed 4 bases at V and 6 bases at J, with 17 bases between. The germline gives CDR1 SGHRS, CDR2 YFSETQ. The CDR3 reads CASSPRIGASEQYF. CDR3 coding DNA: TGCGCCAGCAGCCCACGGATAGGGGCGAGCGAGCAGTACTTC. The entire variable domain, with the rest obtained from reference TRBV5-1 and TRBJ2-7, is as follows: KAGVTQTPRYLIKTRGQQVTLSCSPISGHRSVSWYQQTPGQGLQFLFEYFSETQRNKGNFPGRFSGRQFSNSRSEMNVSTLELGDSALYLCASSPRIGASEQYFGPGTRLTVT.

The table lists this clone with a count of one. The chain recombines TRBV11-2 with TRBJ2-1; 12 bases match TRBD2. The V gene's germline CDR1 is SGHAT and CDR2 FQNNGV. V trimming: 2 bases; J trimming: 6 bases; junction bases outside the gene matches: 5. The CDR3 runs 16 residues. For the CDR3, the DNA is TGTGCCAGCAGCTTAACCCTAGCGGGAGGGCCCAATGAGCAGTTCTTC. This codes for CASSLTLAGGPNEQFF. The complete variable domain, with remaining parts taken from reference TRBV11-2 and TRBJ2-1, reads EAGVAQSPRYKIIEKRQSVAFWCNPISGHATLYWYQQILGQGPKLLIQFQNNGVVDDSQLPKDRFSAERLKGVDSTLKIQPAKLEDSAVYLCASSLTLAGGPNEQFFGPGTRLTVL.

The V call is TRBV4-1, the J call TRBJ2-1, with 12 bases fitting TRBD2. The germline V gene has CDR1 MGHRA and CDR2 YSYEKL. V was pared by 2 bases and J by 7 bases, with 3 bases of the junction left unmatched. CDR3 size: 15 residues. CDR3 sequence reads: CASSQQTSGRNEQFF. CDR3 DNA sequence: TGCGCCAGCAGCCAACAGACTAGCGGGAGAAATGAGCAGTTCTTC.

This clone occurred a few times. The CDR3 DNA sequence: TGTGCCAGCAGGTCAGGGGCTGGCTATGGCTACACCTTC. This codes for CASRSGAGYGYTF. This chain connects TRBV27 to TRBJ1-2, with a weak D call TRBD1 (6 bases). Trimming took 6 bases from V and 4 from J, leaving 12 bases between them. The CDR3 covers 13 residues. From germline, CDR1 is MNHEY and CDR2 SMNVEV (reference sequence).

The rearrangement links TRBV15 to TRBJ2-1; possibly TRBD1 for D (7 bases). Germline V gene data show CDR1 as LNHNV and CDR2 as YYDKDF (reference sequence). This CDR3 spans 20 amino acids. V was pared by 1 base and J by 1 base, with 23 bases between. CDR3 protein: CATSRVPGVQGGRSYNEQFF. CDR3 nucleotides: TGTGCCACCAGCAGAGTTCCGGGGGTCCAAGGGGGCCGGTCCTACAATGAGCAGTTCTTC.

The J gene is TRBJ2-5, the V gene TRBV6-5; D is unclear. Trimming removed 5 bases from V and 5 bases from J, with 15 bases in between. Germline CDR1 is MNHEY and CDR2 is SVGAGI. There are 14 residues in the CDR3. Written as DNA, the CDR3 is TGTGCCAGCAGTGAAACGAGGATTTTGGAGACCCAGTACTTC. Protein product: CASSETRILETQYF.

V gene TRBV7-2 combines with J gene TRBJ2-1; 10 bases are shared with TRBD2. V dropped 6 bases and J dropped 4; count of bases not matched to a gene: 6. The CDR3 has 15 amino acids. Germline CDR1 SGHTA, CDR2 FQGNSA. CDR3 sequence: CASSPAGGSYNEQFF. CDR3 DNA sequence: TGTGCCAGCAGTCCAGCGGGAGGGTCGTACAATGAGCAGTTCTTC.

The chain links TRBV6-6 to TRBJ1-3, with TRBD1 as a possible D gene (5 bases). Germline CDR1 MNHNY, CDR2 SVGAGI (reference sequence). This CDR3 contains 15 residues. V dropped 6 bases and J dropped 3 bases, with 15 bases sitting between them. This chain's CDR3 is CASSPGGALGNTIYF. The CDR3 coding sequence is TGTGCCAGCAGCCCAGGCGGGGCCCTTGGAAACACCATATATTTT.

The chain combines TRBV11-3 with TRBJ1-5; D gene ambiguous. The CDR3 spans 14 residues. V was clipped by 5 bases and J by 0 bases, with 8 bases between them. Germline CDR1 is SGHNT and CDR2 is YENEEA. In DNA, the CDR3 is TGTGCCAGCAGCCCGAGGTATAGCAATCAGCCCCAGCATTTT. Amino acid sequence: CASSPRYSNQPQHF.

This rearrangement joins TRBV10-3 to TRBJ2-5; TRBD2 agrees at 7 bases. The assigned J gene may be wrong: the sequence end matches TRBJ2-7 better. The CDR3 sequence is 14 residues long. The germline CDR1 and CDR2 sequences are ENHRY and SYGVKD. CDR3 sequence (DNA): TGTGCCATCAGTGAGTCGACTAGCATGGACGAGCAGTACTTC. Protein sequence: CAISESTSMDEQYF.

The chain joins TRBV18 to TRBJ2-3; tentatively, D is TRBD2 (7 bases). This CDR3 is built from 17 residues. Germline V gives CDR1 KGHSH, CDR2 LQKENI. V gave up 6 bases and J gave up 3 bases, with 22 bases separating them. Here the CDR3 DNA reads TGTGCCAGCTCCCCGTGGGGGGGCGGGAGTCCGACAGATACGCAGTATTTT. Translation gives CASSPWGGGSPTDTQYF.

V is TRBV7-9 and J is TRBJ2-7, with a weak D call TRBD1 (5 bases). Germline V gene data show CDR1 as SEHNR and CDR2 as FQNEAQ (reference sequence). Trimming left V 4 bases short and J 3 bases short, with 13 bases between. This CDR3 region has 14 residues. Written as DNA, the CDR3 is TGTGCCAGCAGCTCGAGCCTGGACAACTACGAGCAGTACTTC. Translated: CASSSSLDNYEQYF.

The sample holds one count of this clone. CDR3 in DNA: TGCAGCGTTGGAGGCAGGGGGTCCTACAATGAGCAGTTCTTC. It encodes CSVGGRGSYNEQFF. The chain carries TRBV29-1 and TRBJ2-1; 7 nucleotides line up with TRBD1. Per germline, CDR1 SQVTM and CDR2 ANQGSEA. The CDR3 extends over 14 amino acids. Trimming at V came to 4 bases and at J to 1 base, leaving 4 bases not matched to a gene.

For this clone: At the DNA level, this CDR3 is encoded by other sequences in the same sample as well. The J gene is TRBJ1-2, the V gene TRBV28, with D possibly TRBD1 on 6 matching bases. The CDR3 contains 12 residues. Trimming shortened V by 3 bases and J by 7 bases, and 9 bases separated the two germline ends. CDR1 and CDR2 from the germline V gene are MDHEN and SYDVKM. The CDR3: CASSLQGTGYTF. Here the CDR3 DNA reads TGTGCCAGCAGTTTGCAGGGGACTGGCTACACCTTC.

This clone occurred a few times. The rearrangement links TRBV2 to TRBJ1-4; perhaps TRBD1 as D (5 bases). Trimming cost V 1 base and J 3 bases, with 9 bases left between them. The CDR3 length is 15 residues. Per the germline V gene, CDR1 is SNHLY and CDR2 is FYNNEI. As DNA, the CDR3 is TGTGCCAGCAGTGAAGAGGGGCTGGCTAATGAAAAACTGTTTTTT. Encoded protein: CASSEEGLANEKLFF.

To note about this clone: Within the sample, other DNA sequences also encode this same CDR3. V gene TRBV18 combines with J gene TRBJ2-7; 7 bases line up with TRBD1. The CDR3 is 14 amino acids. Germline assignment: CDR1 KGHSH and CDR2 LQKENI. V shed 4 bases, J shed 0 bases, and the junction held 3 bases outside the gene matches. CDR3 loop: CASSRGQSSYEQYF. In nucleotides, the CDR3 is TGTGCCAGCTCACGGGGACAGAGCTCCTACGAGCAGTACTTC.

This clone was detected only once. This chain's CDR3 is CASSLAGVLNEQFF. In DNA, the CDR3 is TGTGCCAGCAGTTTAGCGGGAGTATTAAATGAGCAGTTCTTC. The V and J genes are TRBV28 and TRBJ2-1; TRBD2 matches at 7 bases. J gave up 7 bases and V 2 bases, and 5 bases lay outside the gene matches. This CDR3 has 14 amino acids. Germline CDR1 reads MDHEN; CDR2 reads SYDVKM.

The rearrangement joins TRBV7-9 to TRBJ2-2, with 7 positions matching TRBD1. Germline V gives CDR1 SEHNR, CDR2 FQNEAQ (reference sequence). With V trimmed by 6 bases and J by 5 bases, 9 bases remained unmatched. The length of the CDR3 is 15 residues. CDR3 protein: CASSPTQGRTGELFF. In DNA form, the CDR3 reads TGTGCCAGCAGTCCTACACAGGGGAGAACCGGGGAGCTGTTTTTT. Filled out from reference TRBV7-9 and TRBJ2-2, the complete variable domain reads DTGVSQNPRHKITKRGQNVTFRCDPISEHNRLYWYRQTLGQGPEFLTYFQNEAQLEKSRLLSDRFSAERPKGSFSTLEIQRTEQGDSAMYLCASSPTQGRTGELFFGEGSRLTVL.